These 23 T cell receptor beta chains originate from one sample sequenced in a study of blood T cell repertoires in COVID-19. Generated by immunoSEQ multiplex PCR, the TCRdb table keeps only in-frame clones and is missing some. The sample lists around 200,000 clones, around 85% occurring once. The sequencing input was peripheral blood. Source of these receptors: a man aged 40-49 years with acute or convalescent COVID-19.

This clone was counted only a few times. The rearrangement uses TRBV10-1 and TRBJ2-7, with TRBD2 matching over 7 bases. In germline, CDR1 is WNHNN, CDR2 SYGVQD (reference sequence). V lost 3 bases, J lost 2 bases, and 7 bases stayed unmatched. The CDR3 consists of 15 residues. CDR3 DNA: TGCGCCAGCAGTGACCCGACGGCGGGGGCCTACGAGCAGTACTTC. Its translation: CASSDPTAGAYEQYF.

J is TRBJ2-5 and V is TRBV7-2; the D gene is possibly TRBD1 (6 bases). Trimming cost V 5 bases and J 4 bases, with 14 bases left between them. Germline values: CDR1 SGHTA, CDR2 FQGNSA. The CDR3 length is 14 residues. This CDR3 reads CASSPVGARETQYF. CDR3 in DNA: TGTGCCAGCAGCCCAGTGGGGGCCCGAGAGACCCAGTACTTC.

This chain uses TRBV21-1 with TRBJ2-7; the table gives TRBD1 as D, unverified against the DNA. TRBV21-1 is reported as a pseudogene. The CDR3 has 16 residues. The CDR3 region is CASRNRGQRKTYEQYF. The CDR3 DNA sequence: TGTGCCAGCAGGAATAGGGGACAGAGAAAAACCTACGAGCAGTACTTC.

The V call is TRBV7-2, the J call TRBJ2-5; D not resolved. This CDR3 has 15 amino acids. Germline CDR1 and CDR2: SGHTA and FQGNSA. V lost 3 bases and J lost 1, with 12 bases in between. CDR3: CASSFIGAPQETQYF. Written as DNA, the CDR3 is TGTGCCAGCAGCTTCATAGGAGCCCCCCAAGAGACCCAGTACTTC. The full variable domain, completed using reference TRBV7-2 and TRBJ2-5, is GAGVSQSPSNKVTEKGKDVELRCDPISGHTALYWYRQSLGQGLEFLIYFQGNSAPDKSGLPSDRFSAERTGGSVSTLTIQRTQQEDSAVYLCASSFIGAPQETQYFGPGTRLLVL.

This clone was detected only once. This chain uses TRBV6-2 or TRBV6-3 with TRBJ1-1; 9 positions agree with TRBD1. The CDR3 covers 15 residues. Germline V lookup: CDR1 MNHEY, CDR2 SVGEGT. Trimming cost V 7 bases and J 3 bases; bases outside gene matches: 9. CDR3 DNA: TGTGCCAGCACCCCCCAGGACAGGGGATACACTGAAGCTTTCTTT. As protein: CASTPQDRGYTEAFF.

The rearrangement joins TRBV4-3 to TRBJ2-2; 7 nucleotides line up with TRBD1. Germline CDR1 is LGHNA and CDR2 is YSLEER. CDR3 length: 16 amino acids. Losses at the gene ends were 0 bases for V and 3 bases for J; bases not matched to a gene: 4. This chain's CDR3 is CASSQDLGGDTGELFF. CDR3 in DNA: TGCGCCAGCAGCCAAGATCTAGGGGGCGACACCGGGGAGCTGTTTTTT.

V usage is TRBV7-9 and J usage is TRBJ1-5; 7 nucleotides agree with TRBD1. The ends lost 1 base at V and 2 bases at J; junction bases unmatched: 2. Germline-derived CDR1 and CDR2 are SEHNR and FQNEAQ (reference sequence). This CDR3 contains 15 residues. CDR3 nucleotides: TGTGCCAGCAGCTTAGACAGGGGTGGCAATCAGCCCCAGCATTTT. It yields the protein CASSLDRGGNQPQHF.

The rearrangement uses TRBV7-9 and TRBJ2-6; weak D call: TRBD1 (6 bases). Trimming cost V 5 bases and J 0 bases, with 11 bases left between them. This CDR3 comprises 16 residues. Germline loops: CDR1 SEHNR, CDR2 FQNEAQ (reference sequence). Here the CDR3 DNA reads TGTGCCAGCAGCCGAACAGGGAACTCTGGGGCCAACGTCCTGACTTTC. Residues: CASSRTGNSGANVLTF.

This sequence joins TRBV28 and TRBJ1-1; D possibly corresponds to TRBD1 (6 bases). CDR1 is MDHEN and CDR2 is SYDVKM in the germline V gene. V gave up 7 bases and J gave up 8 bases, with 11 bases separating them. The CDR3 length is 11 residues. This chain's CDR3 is CASTLGTEAFF. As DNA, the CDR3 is TGTGCCAGCACCCTGGGGACAGAAGCTTTCTTT.

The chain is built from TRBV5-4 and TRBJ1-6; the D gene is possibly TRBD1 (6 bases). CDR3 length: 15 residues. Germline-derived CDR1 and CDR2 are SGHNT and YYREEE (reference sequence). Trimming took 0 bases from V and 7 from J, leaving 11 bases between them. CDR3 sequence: CASSLVGQTNSPLHF. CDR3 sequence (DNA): TGTGCCAGCAGCTTGGTTGGACAGACGAATTCACCCCTCCACTTT.

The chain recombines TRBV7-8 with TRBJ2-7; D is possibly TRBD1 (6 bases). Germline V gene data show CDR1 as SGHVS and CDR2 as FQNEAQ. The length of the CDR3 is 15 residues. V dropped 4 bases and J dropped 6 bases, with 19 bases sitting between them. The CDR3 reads CASSSPGHPVGEQYF. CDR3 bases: TGTGCCAGCAGCTCCCCGGGACATCCCGTAGGCGAGCAGTACTTC.

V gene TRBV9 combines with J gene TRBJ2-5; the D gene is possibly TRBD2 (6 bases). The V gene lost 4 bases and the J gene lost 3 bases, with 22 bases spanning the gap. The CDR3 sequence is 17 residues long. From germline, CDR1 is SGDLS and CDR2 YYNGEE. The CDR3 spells CASSLDTTRRREETQYF. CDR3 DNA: TGTGCCAGCAGCTTAGATACGACTAGACGCCGAGAAGAGACCCAGTACTTC.

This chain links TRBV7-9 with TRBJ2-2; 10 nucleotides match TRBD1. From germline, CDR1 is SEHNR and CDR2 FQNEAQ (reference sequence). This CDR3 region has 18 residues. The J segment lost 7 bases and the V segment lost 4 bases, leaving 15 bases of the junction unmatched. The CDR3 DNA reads TGTGCCAGCAGCTCACCCAGACAGGGGGCCTCCTTTGGCGGGGAGCTGTTTTTT. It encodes CASSSPRQGASFGGELFF. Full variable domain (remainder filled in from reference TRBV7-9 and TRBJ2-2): DTGVSQNPRHKITKRGQNVTFRCDPISEHNRLYWYRQTLGQGPEFLTYFQNEAQLEKSRLLSDRFSAERPKGSFSTLEIQRTEQGDSAMYLCASSSPRQGASFGGELFFGEGSRLTVL.

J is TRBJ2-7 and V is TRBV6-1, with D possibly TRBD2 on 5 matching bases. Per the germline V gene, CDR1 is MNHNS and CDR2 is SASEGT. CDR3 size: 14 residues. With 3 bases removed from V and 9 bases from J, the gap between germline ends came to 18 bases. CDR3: CASSDWAGKAGQYF. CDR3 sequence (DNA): TGTGCCAGCAGTGATTGGGCGGGCAAGGCGGGGCAGTACTTC.

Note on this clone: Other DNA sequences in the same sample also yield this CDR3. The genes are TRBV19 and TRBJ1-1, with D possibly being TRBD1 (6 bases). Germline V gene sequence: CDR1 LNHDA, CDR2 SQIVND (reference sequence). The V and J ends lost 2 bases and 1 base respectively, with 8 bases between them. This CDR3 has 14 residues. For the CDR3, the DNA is TGTGCCAGTAGTATATGGGGGCAGAACACTGAAGCTTTCTTT. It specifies CASSIWGQNTEAFF.

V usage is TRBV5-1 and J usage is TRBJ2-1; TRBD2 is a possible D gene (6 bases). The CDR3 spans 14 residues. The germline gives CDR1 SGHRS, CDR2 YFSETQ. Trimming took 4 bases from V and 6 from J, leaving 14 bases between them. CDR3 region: CASSPTGGVNEQFF. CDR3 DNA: TGCGCCAGCAGCCCCACAGGAGGGGTCAATGAGCAGTTCTTC.

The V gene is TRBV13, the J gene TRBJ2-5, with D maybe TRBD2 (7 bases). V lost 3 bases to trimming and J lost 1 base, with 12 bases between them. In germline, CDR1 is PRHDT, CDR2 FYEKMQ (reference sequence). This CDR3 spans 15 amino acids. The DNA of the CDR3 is TGTGCCAGCAGCTTGGGCGGGGGCGCCCAAGAGACCCAGTACTTC. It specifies CASSLGGGAQETQYF.

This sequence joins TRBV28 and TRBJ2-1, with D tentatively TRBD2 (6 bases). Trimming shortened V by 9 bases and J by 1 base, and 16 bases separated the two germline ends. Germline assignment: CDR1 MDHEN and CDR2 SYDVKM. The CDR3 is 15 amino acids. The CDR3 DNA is TGTGCCAGTGCCGACGCGGGAAGGTCCTACAATGAGCAGTTCTTC. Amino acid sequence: CASADAGRSYNEQFF.

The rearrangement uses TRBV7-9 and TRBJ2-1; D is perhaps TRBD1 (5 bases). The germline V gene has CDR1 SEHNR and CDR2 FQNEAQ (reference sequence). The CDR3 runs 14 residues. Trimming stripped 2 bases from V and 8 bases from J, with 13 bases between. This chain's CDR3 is CASSLNALQDEQFF. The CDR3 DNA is TGTGCCAGCAGCTTAAATGCACTACAGGATGAGCAGTTCTTC.

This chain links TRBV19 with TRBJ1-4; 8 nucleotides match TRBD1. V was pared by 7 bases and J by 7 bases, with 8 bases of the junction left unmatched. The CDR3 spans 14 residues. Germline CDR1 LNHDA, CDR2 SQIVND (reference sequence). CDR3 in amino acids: CASTPGQGSEKLFF. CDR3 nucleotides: TGTGCCAGTACTCCCGGACAGGGTTCTGAAAAACTGTTTTTT.

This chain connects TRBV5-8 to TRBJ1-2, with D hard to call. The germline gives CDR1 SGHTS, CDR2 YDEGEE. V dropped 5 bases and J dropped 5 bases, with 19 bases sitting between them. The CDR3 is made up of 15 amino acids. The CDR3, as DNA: TGTGCCAGCAGTCACGTAGAGCCAACCCCATATGGCTACACCTTC. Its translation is CASSHVEPTPYGYTF.

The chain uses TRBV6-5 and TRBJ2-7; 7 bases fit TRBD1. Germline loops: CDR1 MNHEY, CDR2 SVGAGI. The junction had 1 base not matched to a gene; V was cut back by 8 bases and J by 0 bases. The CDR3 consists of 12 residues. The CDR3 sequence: CASWDSSYEQYF. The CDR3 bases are TGTGCCAGCTGGGACAGCTCCTACGAGCAGTACTTC.

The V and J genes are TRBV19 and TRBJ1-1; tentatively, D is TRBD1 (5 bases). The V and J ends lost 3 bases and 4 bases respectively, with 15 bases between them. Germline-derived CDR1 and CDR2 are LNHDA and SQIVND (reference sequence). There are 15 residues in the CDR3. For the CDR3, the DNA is TGTGCCAGTAGTATTCAGGCAGGGTATCGCACTGAAGCTTTCTTT. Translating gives CASSIQAGYRTEAFF.